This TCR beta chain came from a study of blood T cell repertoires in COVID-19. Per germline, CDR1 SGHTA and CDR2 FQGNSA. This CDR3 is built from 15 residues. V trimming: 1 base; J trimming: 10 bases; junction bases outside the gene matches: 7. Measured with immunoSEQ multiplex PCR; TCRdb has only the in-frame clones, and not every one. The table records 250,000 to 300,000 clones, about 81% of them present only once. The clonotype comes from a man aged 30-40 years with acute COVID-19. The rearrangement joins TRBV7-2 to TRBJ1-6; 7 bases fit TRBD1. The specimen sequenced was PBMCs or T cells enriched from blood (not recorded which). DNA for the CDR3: TGTGCCAGCAGCTTAGAGAAGGGGGCGATATCACCCCTCCACTTT. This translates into CASSLEKGAISPLHF. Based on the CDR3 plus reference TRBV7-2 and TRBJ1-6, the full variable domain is GAGVSQSPSNKVTEKGKDVELRCDPISGHTALYWYRQSLGQGLEFLIYFQGNSAPDKSGLPSDRFSAERTGGSVSTLTIQRTQQEDSAVYLCASSLEKGAISPLHFGNGTRLTVT.